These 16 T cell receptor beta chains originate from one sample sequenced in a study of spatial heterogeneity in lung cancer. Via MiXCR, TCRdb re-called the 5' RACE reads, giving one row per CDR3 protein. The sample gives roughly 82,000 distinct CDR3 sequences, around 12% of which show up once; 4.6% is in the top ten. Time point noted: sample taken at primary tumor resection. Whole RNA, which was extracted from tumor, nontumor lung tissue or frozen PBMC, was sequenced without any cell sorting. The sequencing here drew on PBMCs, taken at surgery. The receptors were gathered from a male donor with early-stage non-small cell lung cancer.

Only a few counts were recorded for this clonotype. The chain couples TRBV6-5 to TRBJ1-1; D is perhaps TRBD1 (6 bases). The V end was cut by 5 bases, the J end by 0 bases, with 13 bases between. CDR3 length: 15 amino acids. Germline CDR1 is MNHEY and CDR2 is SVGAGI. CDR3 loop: CASSPGHRLNTEAFF. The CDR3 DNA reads TGTGCCAGCAGTCCGGGACACCGATTGAACACTGAAGCTTTCTTT.

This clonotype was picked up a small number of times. In DNA, the CDR3 is TGCGCCAGCAGCCAGCGGGCTAGCGGGGGGACAGATACGCAGTATTTT. As protein: CASSQRASGGTDTQYF. V gene TRBV4-1 combines with J gene TRBJ2-3; 11 nucleotides agree with TRBD2. Looked up from germline, CDR1 is MGHRA and CDR2 is YSYEKL. This CDR3 has 16 amino acids. Trimming cost V 3 bases and J 3 bases; bases outside gene matches: 5.

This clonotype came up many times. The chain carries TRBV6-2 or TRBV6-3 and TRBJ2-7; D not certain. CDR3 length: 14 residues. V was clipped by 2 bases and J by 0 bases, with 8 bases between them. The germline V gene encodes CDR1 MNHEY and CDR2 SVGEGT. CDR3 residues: CASSYTTSSYEQYF. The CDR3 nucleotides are TGTGCCAGCAGTTACACGACGTCCTCCTACGAGCAGTACTTC.

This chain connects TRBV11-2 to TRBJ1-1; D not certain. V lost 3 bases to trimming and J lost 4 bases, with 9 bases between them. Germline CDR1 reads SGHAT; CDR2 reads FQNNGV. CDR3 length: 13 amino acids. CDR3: CASSFLKTTEAFF. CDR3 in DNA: TGTGCCAGCAGCTTCCTAAAGACCACTGAAGCTTTCTTT.

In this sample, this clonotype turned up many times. CDR3 sequence reads: CASSHRGGLEQFF. CDR3 DNA: TGTGCCAGCAGCCATAGGGGGGGGCTGGAGCAGTTCTTC. This chain joins TRBV3-1 and TRBJ2-1; perhaps TRBD2 as D (7 bases). The CDR3 length is 13 residues. The V gene lost 3 bases and the J gene lost 10 bases, with 13 bases spanning the gap. CDR1 LGHDT and CDR2 YNNKEL come from the germline V gene (reference sequence).

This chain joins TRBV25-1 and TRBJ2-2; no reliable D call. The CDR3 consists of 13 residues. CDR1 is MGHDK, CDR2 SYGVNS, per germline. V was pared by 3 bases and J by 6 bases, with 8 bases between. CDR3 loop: CASSDPPPGELFF. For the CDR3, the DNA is TGTGCCAGCAGTGACCCCCCGCCCGGGGAGCTGTTTTTT. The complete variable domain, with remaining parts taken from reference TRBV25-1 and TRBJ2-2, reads EADIYQTPRYLVIGTGKKITLECSQTMGHDKMYWYQQDPGMELHLIHYSYGVNSTEKGDLSSESTVSRIRTEHFPLTLESARPSHTSQYLCASSDPPPGELFFGEGSRLTVL.

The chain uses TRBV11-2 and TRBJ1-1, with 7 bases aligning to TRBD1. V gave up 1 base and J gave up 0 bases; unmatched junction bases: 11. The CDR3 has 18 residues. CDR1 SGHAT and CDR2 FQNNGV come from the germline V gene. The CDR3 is CASSLAGTVGPLNTEAFF. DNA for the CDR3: TGTGCCAGCAGCTTAGCCGGGACAGTGGGTCCCTTGAACACTGAAGCTTTCTTT.

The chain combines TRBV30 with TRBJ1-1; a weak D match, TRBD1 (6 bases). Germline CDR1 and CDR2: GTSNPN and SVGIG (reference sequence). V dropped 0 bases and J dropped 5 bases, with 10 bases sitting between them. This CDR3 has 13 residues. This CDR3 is CAWSVSGVTEAFF. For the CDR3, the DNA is TGTGCCTGGAGTGTATCAGGGGTAACTGAAGCTTTCTTT.

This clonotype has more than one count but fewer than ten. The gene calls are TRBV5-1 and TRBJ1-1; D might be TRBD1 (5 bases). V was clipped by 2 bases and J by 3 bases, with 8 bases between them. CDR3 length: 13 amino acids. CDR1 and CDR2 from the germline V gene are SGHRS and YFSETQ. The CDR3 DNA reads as TGCGCCAGCAGCTTCGTAGGGGACACTGAAGCTTTCTTT. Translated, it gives CASSFVGDTEAFF.

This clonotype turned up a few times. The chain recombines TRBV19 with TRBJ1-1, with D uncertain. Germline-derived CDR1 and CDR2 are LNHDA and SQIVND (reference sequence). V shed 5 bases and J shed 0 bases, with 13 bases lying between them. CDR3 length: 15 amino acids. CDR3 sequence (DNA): TGTGCCAGTAGTCCCCCTGGGATTGTGAACACTGAAGCTTTCTTT. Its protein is CASSPPGIVNTEAFF.

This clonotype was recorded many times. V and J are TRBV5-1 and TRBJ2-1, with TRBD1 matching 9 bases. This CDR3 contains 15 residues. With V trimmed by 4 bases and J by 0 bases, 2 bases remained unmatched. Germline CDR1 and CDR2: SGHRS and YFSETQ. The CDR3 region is CASSMGQGSYNEQFF. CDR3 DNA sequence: TGCGCCAGCAGCATGGGACAGGGCTCCTACAATGAGCAGTTCTTC.

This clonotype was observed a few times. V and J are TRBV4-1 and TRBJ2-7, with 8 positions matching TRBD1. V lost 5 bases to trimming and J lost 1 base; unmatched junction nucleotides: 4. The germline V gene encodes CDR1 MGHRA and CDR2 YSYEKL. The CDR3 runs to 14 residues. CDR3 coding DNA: TGCGCCAGCAGCAGCGACAGGGGTTCCTACGAGCAGTACTTC. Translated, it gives CASSSDRGSYEQYF.

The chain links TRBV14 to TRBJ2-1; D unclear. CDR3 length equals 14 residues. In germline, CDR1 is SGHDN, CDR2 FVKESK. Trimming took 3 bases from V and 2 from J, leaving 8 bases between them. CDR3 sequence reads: CASSHPSPYNEQFF. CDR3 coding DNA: TGTGCCAGCAGCCACCCCTCCCCCTACAATGAGCAGTTCTTC.

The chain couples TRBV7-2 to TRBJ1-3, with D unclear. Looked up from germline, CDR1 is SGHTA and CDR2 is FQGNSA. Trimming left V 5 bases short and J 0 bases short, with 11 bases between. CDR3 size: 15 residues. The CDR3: CASSPRAHSGNTIYF. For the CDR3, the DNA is TGTGCCAGCAGCCCCCGGGCCCACTCTGGAAACACCATATATTTT.

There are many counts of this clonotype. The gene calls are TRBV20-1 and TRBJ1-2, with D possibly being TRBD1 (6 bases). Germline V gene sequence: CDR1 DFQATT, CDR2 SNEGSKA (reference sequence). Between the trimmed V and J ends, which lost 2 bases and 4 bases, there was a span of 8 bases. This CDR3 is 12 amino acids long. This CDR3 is CSARQGPYGYTF. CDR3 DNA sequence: TGCAGTGCTAGACAGGGGCCCTATGGCTACACCTTC.

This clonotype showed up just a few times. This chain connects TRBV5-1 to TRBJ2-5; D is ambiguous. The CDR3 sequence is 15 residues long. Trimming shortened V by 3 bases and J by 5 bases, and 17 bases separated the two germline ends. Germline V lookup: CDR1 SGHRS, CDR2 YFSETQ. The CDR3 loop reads CASSSTSTGSETQYF. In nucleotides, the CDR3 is TGCGCCAGCAGCTCCACGTCGACCGGCTCGGAGACCCAGTACTTC.